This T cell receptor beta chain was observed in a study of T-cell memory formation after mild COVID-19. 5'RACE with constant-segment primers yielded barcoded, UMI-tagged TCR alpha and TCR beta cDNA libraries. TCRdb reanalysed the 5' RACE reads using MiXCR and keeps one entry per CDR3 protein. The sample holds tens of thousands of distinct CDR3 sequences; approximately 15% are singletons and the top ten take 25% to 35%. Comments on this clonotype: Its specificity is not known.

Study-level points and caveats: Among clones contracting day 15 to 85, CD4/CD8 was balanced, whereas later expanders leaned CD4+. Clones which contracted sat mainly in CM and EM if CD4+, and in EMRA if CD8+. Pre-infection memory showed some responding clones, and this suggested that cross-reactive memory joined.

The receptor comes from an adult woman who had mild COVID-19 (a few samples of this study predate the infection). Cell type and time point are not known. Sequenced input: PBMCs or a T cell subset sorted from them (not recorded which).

CDR3 sequence reads: CSARESLASYNEQFF. The CDR3 DNA reads TGCAGTGCTAGAGAGTCATTAGCCTCCTACAATGAGCAGTTCTTC. The V gene is TRBV20-1, the J gene TRBJ2-1; D unclear. CDR1 is DFQATT, CDR2 SNEGSKA, per germline (reference sequence). The CDR3 length is 15 residues. V was trimmed by 0 bases and J by 0 bases, leaving 9 bases between them.